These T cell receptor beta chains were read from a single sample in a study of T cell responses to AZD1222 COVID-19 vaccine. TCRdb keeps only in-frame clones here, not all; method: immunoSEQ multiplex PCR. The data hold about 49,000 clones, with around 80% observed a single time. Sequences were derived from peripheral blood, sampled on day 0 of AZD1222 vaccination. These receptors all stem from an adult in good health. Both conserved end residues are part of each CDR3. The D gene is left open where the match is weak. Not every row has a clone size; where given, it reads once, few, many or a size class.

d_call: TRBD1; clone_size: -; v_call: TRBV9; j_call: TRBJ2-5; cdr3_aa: CASSASGTGETQYF; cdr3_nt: TGTGCCAGCAGCGCCTCCGGGACAGGGGAGACCCAGTACTTC
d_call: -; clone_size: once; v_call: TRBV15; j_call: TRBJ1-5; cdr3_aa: CATSNVDRSNQPQHF; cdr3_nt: TGTGCCACCAGCAATGTAGACAGATCCAATCAGCCCCAGCATTTT
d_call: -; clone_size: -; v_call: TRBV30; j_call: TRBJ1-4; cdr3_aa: CAWRKLAVEKLFF; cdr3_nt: TGTGCCTGGAGGAAGCTGGCGGTTGAAAAACTGTTTTTT
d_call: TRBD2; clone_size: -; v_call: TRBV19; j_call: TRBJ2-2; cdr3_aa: CASSKGLAGGRGAGELFF; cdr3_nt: TGTGCCAGTAGTAAGGGACTAGCGGGGGGCCGAGGGGCCGGGGAGCTGTTTTTT
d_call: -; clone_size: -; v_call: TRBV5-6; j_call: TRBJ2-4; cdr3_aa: CASSGAFAGLAKNIQYF; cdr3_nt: TGTGCCAGCTCCGGGGCTTTCGCGGGGTTAGCCAAAAACATTCAGTACTTC
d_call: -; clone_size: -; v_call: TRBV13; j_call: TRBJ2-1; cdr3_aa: CASSTHSHNEQFF; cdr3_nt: TGTGCCAGCAGCACCCACAGCCACAATGAGCAGTTCTTC
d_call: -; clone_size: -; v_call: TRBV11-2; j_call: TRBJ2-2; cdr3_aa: CASSPRLANTGELFF; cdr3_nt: TGTGCCAGCAGCCCTCGACTAGCGAACACCGGGGAGCTGTTTTTT
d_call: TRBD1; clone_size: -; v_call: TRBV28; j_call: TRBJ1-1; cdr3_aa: CASSTAGTGDTEAFF; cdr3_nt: TGTGCCAGCAGTACGGCCGGGACAGGGGATACTGAAGCTTTCTTT
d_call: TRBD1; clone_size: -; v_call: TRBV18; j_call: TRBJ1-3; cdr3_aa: CASSPQGAYGNTIYF; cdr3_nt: TGTGCCAGCTCACCTCAGGGGGCTTATGGAAACACCATATATTTT
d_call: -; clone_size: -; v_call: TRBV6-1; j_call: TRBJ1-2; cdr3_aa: CASSEIGGGANYGYTF; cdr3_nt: TGTGCCAGCAGTGAAATCGGGGGGGGAGCGAACTATGGCTACACCTTC
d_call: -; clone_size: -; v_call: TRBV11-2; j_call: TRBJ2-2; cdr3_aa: CASSLVLIRDGGELFF; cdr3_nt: TGTGCCAGCAGCTTAGTTTTAATCCGGGACGGCGGGGAGCTGTTTTTT
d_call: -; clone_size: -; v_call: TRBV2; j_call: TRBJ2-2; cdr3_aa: CASTAGTLGNTGELFF; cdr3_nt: TGTGCCAGCACCGCCGGGACGCTGGGGAACACCGGGGAGCTGTTTTTT
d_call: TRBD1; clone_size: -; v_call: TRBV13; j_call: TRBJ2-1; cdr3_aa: CATRGTDREQFF; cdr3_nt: TGTGCCACCAGGGGGACGGATAGAGAGCAGTTCTTC
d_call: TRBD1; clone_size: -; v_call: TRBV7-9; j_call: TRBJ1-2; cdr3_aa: CASSELDRVYGYTF; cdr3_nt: TGTGCCAGCAGTGAACTAGACAGGGTCTATGGCTACACCTTC
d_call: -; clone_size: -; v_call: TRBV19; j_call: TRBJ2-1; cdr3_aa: CASSVEIAAYNEQFF; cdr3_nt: TGTGCCAGTAGTGTGGAAATAGCGGCGTACAATGAGCAGTTCTTC
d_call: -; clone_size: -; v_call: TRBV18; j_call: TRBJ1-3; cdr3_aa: CASSPPGGGNTIYF; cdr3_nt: TGTGCCAGCTCACCACCAGGGGGAGGAAACACCATATATTTT
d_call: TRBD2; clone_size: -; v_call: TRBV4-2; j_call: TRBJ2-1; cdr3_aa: CASSQRLAGGRNEQFF; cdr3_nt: TGTGCCAGCAGCCAGCGACTAGCGGGGGGGCGTAATGAGCAGTTCTTC
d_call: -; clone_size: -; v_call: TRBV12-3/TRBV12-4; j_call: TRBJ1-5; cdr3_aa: CASSLTFGQPQHF; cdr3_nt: TGTGCCAGCAGTTTAACATTTGGCCAGCCCCAGCATTTT
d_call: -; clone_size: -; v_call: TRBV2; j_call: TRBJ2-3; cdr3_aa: CASSDGGWADTQYF; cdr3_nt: TGTGCCAGCAGTGATGGGGGATGGGCAGATACGCAGTATTTT
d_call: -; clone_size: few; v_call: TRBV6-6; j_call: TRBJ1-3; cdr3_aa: CASSPWTSSGNTIYF; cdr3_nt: TGTGCCAGCAGCCCCTGGACAAGCTCTGGAAACACCATATATTTT
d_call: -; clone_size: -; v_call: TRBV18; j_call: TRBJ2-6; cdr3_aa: CASSPMKGAGANVLTF; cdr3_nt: TGTGCCAGCTCACCCATGAAGGGCGCCGGGGCCAACGTCCTGACTTTC
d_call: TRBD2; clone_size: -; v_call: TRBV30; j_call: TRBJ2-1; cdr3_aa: CAWSTSAVYNEQFF; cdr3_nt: TGTGCCTGGAGCACTAGCGCAGTATACAATGAGCAGTTCTTC
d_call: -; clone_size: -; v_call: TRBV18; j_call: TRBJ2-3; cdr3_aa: CASSPDFPTDTQYF; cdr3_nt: TGTGCCAGCTCGCCAGATTTTCCCACAGATACGCAGTATTTT
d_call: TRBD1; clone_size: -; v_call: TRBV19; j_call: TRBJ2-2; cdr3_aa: CASSIRTGATGELFF; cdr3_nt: TGTGCCAGTAGTATCAGGACAGGGGCCACCGGGGAGCTGTTTTTT
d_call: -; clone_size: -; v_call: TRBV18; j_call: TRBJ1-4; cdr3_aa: CASSPRGSENEKLFF; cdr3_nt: TGTGCCAGCTCACCAAGGGGGTCAGAGAATGAAAAACTGTTTTTT
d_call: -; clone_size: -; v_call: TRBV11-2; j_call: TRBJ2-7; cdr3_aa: CASSLDWGSHYEQYF; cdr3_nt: TGTGCCAGCAGCTTAGATTGGGGGTCTCACTACGAGCAGTACTTC
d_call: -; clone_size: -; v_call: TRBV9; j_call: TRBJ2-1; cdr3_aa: CASSVGTGDYLGSYNEQFF; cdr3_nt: TGTGCCAGCAGCGTAGGGACCGGAGACTACTTAGGCTCCTACAATGAGCAGTTCTTC
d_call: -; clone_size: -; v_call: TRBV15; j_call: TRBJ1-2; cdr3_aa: CATSRGTLLQGGDGYTF; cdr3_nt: TGTGCCACCAGCAGAGGGACCTTACTACAGGGAGGGGATGGCTACACCTTC
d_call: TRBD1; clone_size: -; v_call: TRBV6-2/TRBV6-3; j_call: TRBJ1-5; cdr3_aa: CASSRQGGNQPQHF; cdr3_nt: TGTGCCAGCAGTCGACAGGGTGGCAATCAGCCCCAGCATTTT
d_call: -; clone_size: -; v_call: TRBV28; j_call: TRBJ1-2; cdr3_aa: CASRAGANYGYTF; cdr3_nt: TGTGCCAGCAGGGCCGGAGCAAACTATGGCTACACCTTC
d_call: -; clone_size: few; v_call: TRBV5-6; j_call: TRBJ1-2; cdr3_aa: CASSRGTTGDYGYTF; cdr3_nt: TGTGCCAGCAGCCGCGGGACCACGGGTGACTATGGCTACACCTTC
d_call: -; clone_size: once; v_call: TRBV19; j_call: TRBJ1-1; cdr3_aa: CASKGQGRNEAFF; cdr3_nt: TGTGCCTCAAAAGGCCAGGGTCGAAATGAAGCTTTCTTT
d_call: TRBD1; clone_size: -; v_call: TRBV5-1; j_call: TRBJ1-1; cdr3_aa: CASSLASTGGNTEAFF; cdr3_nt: TGCGCCAGCAGCCTAGCCTCCACAGGGGGGAACACTGAAGCTTTCTTT